These T cell receptor beta chains were read from a single sample in a study of Graves' ophthalmopathy and Graves' hyperthyroidism. Using its own MiXCR run on the multiplex PCR reads, TCRdb lists one record per CDR3 protein. Found here are about 370,000 distinct CDR3 sequences, approximately 18% of them singletons; the top ten hold around 2.4%. Sequenced sample: peripheral blood. The source is an adult woman with stable Graves' hyperthyroidism. CDR3s include the opening cysteine and the closing phenylalanine or tryptophan. D genes are given only for firm matches.

J	V	D	CDR3
TRBJ2-7	TRBV12-5	-	CASGLGGVWGKDSYEQYF
TRBJ1-5	TRBV6-1	TRBD1	CASGGGQGNQPQHF
TRBJ1-3	TRBV12-3/TRBV12-4	-	CASSLGGHVSGNTIYF
TRBJ2-2	TRBV7-3	TRBD1	CASSSGQASTGELFF
TRBJ1-2	TRBV24-1	TRBD1	CATSDPGQGNDGYTF
TRBJ2-2	TRBV6-2/TRBV6-3	-	CASTLNPRGTMNTGELCF
TRBJ1-1	TRBV20-1	-	CSARSPTGTEAFF
TRBJ2-7	TRBV2	TRBD1	CASRPGQAYEQYF
TRBJ2-2	TRBV12-3/TRBV12-4	-	CASSFVQKNTGELFF
TRBJ2-4	TRBV6-1	-	CASSDRTYSRGDIKYF
TRBJ2-7	TRBV19	-	CASVRPGSQQIYEQYF
TRBJ2-7	TRBV27	-	CASTEGPHYEQYF
TRBJ2-2	TRBV7-8	-	CASSLTLRGELFF
TRBJ2-7	TRBV10-3	-	CAIGRDGSYEQYF
TRBJ2-7	TRBV7-2	TRBD2	CASSALSPGGYEQYF
TRBJ2-5	TRBV7-9	TRBD2	CAWGTSGQETQYF
TRBJ1-5	TRBV2	TRBD1	CASSAPGQGSRQPQHF
TRBJ1-1	TRBV30	-	CAWSDHSRGDTEAFF
TRBJ2-5	TRBV20-1	-	CSARINQETQYF
TRBJ2-5	TRBV20-1	TRBD1	CSGRFIPGQASGDQETQYF
TRBJ2-7	TRBV6-2/TRBV6-3	-	CASSSSVNRVSSYEQYF
TRBJ1-5	TRBV9	TRBD1	CASSVGQGDSNQPQHF
TRBJ1-2	TRBV28	-	CASSSSPDYGYTF
TRBJ2-7	TRBV6-2/TRBV6-3	-	CASNLGYSYEQYF
TRBJ1-1	TRBV12-3/TRBV12-4	TRBD1	CASSFKGALEAFF
TRBJ2-7	TRBV2	-	CASSVTSEQYF
TRBJ2-7	TRBV7-6	TRBD1	CASSPGTGGIYEQYF
TRBJ2-7	TRBV11-2	-	CATRGADSSYEQYF
TRBJ2-5	TRBV12-3/TRBV12-4	-	CASSFSGEETQYF
TRBJ2-7	TRBV12-3/TRBV12-4	-	CASSRDVAFEQYF
TRBJ1-2	TRBV19	-	CASIGDPAYGYTF
TRBJ2-4	TRBV20-1	-	CSARDQIGLEGGGLGKNIQYF
TRBJ1-1	TRBV5-5	-	CASSLSSRHLNTEAFF
TRBJ1-6	TRBV11-1	-	CASSSDGNSPLHF
TRBJ2-7	TRBV6-2/TRBV6-3	-	CASSYSFPNEQYF
TRBJ1-2	TRBV4-2	TRBD1	CASSHYLQGATDGYTF
TRBJ2-7	TRBV27	TRBD1	CASSLLRDRGTRQYF
TRBJ2-2	TRBV11-2	TRBD2	CASSLDWRELSF
TRBJ1-1	TRBV29-1	-	CSVQGRGNTEAFF
TRBJ2-7	TRBV27	TRBD1	CASSLGQGGPYEQYF
TRBJ1-6	TRBV12-3/TRBV12-4	TRBD1	CASSPQGALDNSPLHF
TRBJ2-2	TRBV29-1	-	CSVVGGTGELFF
TRBJ1-2	TRBV12-3/TRBV12-4	TRBD1	CASRGQGSGYTF
TRBJ1-2	TRBV2	TRBD1	CASSYGQGLAFGYGYTF
TRBJ1-6	TRBV28	-	CASISASNNSPLHF
TRBJ2-2	TRBV5-5	TRBD1	CASSLYPDRVTGELFF
TRBJ2-3	TRBV7-8	-	CASSLAATSTDTQYF
TRBJ1-2	TRBV28	-	CASSLLQITPYGYTF
TRBJ2-5	TRBV6-1	TRBD2	CASSEGLAGQETQYF
TRBJ2-7	TRBV20-1	-	CSAREKGITQNEQYF
TRBJ2-2	TRBV12-3/TRBV12-4	TRBD2	CASRRAGGSRELFF
TRBJ1-1	TRBV7-9	-	CASSLGGLTNTEAFF
TRBJ1-5	TRBV12-3/TRBV12-4	-	CASSSGLQPQHF
TRBJ2-7	TRBV15	-	CATSKNPRDLSYEQYF
TRBJ1-2	TRBV6-5	-	CASSYRSGSSNYGYTF
TRBJ1-6	TRBV6-5	-	CASSYPGLQGRESPLHF
TRBJ2-2	TRBV12-3/TRBV12-4	-	CASRGWRGRSSGELFF
TRBJ2-3	TRBV7-2	-	CASSSGGPGDTQYF
TRBJ1-2	TRBV24-1	TRBD1	CATSDPGTGFGYTF